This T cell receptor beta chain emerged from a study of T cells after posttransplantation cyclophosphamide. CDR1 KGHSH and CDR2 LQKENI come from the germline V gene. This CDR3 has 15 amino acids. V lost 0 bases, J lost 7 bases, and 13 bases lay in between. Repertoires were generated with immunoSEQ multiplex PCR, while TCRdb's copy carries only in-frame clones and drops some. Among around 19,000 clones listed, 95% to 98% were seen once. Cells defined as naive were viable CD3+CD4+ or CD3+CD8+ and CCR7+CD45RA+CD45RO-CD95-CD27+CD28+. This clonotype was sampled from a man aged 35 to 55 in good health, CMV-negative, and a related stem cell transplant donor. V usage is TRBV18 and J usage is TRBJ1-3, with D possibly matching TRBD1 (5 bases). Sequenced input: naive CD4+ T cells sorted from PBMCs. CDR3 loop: CASSPPQGGGNTIYF. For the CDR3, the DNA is TGTGCCAGCTCACCACCGCAGGGAGGTGGGAACACCATATATTTT.